The present T cell receptor (beta chain) was sequenced within a study of blood T cells in healthy people across ages. Study-level background: Per two T cells, template switching captured roughly one barcoded beta molecule. Overall study findings and caveats: Versus aged donors, long-lived donors had higher diversity and more naive CD4+ cells. Donor CMV status was unknown, possibly confounding expanded clonotype changes.

A J-beta primer mix and a sample-barcoded 5' primer were used in a second PCR of roughly 7 to 12 cycles. Each CDR3 protein gets one entry after TCRdb re-called the 5' RACE reads with MiXCR. The sample includes fewer than 900,000 distinct CDR3 sequences, roughly 43% seen only once; the top ten take 20% to 25%. Every participating donor contributed 8.5 to 10 milliliters of peripheral blood through a draw. Worth noting for this clonotype: Its cognate antigen is unknown.

The TCR was taken from a woman aged 55-69 years in good health. Sequences were obtained from blood.

The CDR3 bases are TGTGCCAGCAGCTTGCCGGGACTCACTCGATACGAGCAGTACTTC. It encodes CASSLPGLTRYEQYF. This rearrangement joins TRBV5-6 to TRBJ2-5; D is perhaps TRBD2 (6 bases). With the DNA end fitting TRBJ2-7 better, the J assignment may be wrong. The CDR3 has 15 residues. Germline CDR1 reads SGHDT; CDR2 reads YYEEEE.